The 19 T cell receptor beta chains presented below share a single source sample, sequenced in a study of beta chain features in type 1 diabetes. Sequencing targeted expressed TCRB transcripts, as all isolated RNA had been reverse transcribed. Profiling relied on immunoSEQ multiplex PCR, and the TCRdb table lists in-frame clones only, not all of them. The sample comprises approximately 280,000 clones, over 12% of which are singletons, and more than 0.015% rests with the top ten. General study results and limits: Type 1 diabetes patients had moderately but significantly shorter TCRB CDR3s in all four CD4+ subsets.

Their recognized antigens are unknown. The sequencing sample was made of naive CD4+ T cells from blood. The receptors derive from a young man with type 1 diabetes.

This clone was seen only a few times. The chain joins TRBV19 to TRBJ1-2; TRBD1 matches at 9 bases. Trimming took 8 bases from V and 9 from J; bases not matched to a gene: 16. Germline V lookup: CDR1 LNHDA, CDR2 SQIVND (reference sequence). This CDR3 is 15 amino acids long. The CDR3 nucleotides are TGTGCCAGTCGCGTCAGGGCCGGGACAGGGTTCAGCTACACCTTC. The encoded protein is CASRVRAGTGFSYTF. Filled out from reference TRBV19 and TRBJ1-2, the complete variable domain reads DGGITQSPKYLFRKEGQNVTLSCEQNLNHDAMYWYRQDPGQGLRLIYYSQIVNDFQKGDIAEGYSVSREKKESFPLTVTSAQKNPTAFYLCASRVRAGTGFSYTFGSGTRLTVV.

This clone has a handful of counts. This rearrangement joins TRBV29-1 to TRBJ1-1; D is ambiguous. The CDR3 has 11 amino acids. V lost 7 bases and J 2 bases, leaving 8 bases between the germline ends. CDR1 is SQVTM and CDR2 is ANQGSEA in the germline V gene. The CDR3 coding sequence is TGCAGCGCGAGATTAAACACTGAAGCTTTCTTT. Translating it yields CSARLNTEAFF.

This clone showed up just a few times. The rearrangement uses TRBV10-3 and TRBJ1-2; D ambiguous. Germline loops: CDR1 ENHRY, CDR2 SYGVKD. Trimming left V 0 bases short and J 3 bases short, with 5 bases between. This CDR3 spans 13 amino acids. CDR3: CAISESADYGYTF. The CDR3 bases are TGTGCCATCAGTGAGTCGGCGGACTATGGCTACACCTTC.

The V and J genes are TRBV29-1 and TRBJ2-1; possibly TRBD2 for D (6 bases). Per germline, CDR1 SQVTM and CDR2 ANQGSEA. The V end was cut by 4 bases, the J end by 6 bases, with 13 bases between. This CDR3 is 13 amino acids long. The CDR3 coding sequence is TGCAGCGTTGTGTCGGGACTGATCAATGAGCAGTTCTTC. Translation gives CSVVSGLINEQFF.

This clone was found a few times. The chain uses TRBV6-5 and TRBJ1-1; no clear D. This CDR3 has 13 residues. Germline lookup yields CDR1 MNHEY and CDR2 SVGAGI. Trimming cost V 5 bases and J 4 bases, with 11 bases left between them. The CDR3 sequence: CASSEARRTEAFF. The CDR3 DNA follows: TGTGCCAGCAGTGAAGCGCGCCGCACTGAAGCTTTCTTT.

This clone appeared a few times. The chain has TRBV6-4 and TRBJ1-6; the D is unclear. V gave up 6 bases and J gave up 6 bases, with 9 bases separating them. Germline assignment: CDR1 MRHNA and CDR2 SNTAGT. The CDR3 runs to 13 residues. The CDR3 reads CASRRAVNSPLHF. CDR3 DNA: TGTGCCAGCAGGCGGGCGGTTAATTCACCCCTCCACTTT.

This clone has just a few counts. The rearrangement uses TRBV28 and TRBJ2-2; the match to TRBD2 covers 10 bases. CDR3 length: 15 residues. Germline trimming cut 1 base from V and 5 bases from J; bases unmatched to any gene: 1. Germline V lookup: CDR1 MDHEN, CDR2 SYDVKM. As DNA, the CDR3 is TGTGCCAGCAGTTTATCACTAGCGGGAACCGGGGAGCTGTTTTTT. It specifies CASSLSLAGTGELFF.

The table lists this clone with a few counts. The V gene is TRBV5-1, the J gene TRBJ2-3; 7 bases agree with TRBD2. J was trimmed by 0 bases and V by 4 bases; bases with no gene match: 5. There are 15 residues in the CDR3. In germline, CDR1 is SGHRS, CDR2 YFSETQ. The CDR3 sequence: CASSISGPSTDTQYF. In nucleotides, the CDR3 is TGCGCCAGCAGCATTAGCGGGCCTAGCACAGATACGCAGTATTTT.

The chain carries TRBV15 and TRBJ1-5; D gene ambiguous. Trimming removed 0 bases at V and 4 bases at J, with 4 bases between. CDR3 length: 13 amino acids. From germline, CDR1 is LNHNV and CDR2 YYDKDF (reference sequence). Here the CDR3 reads CATSRERNQPQHF. CDR3 coding DNA: TGTGCCACCAGCAGAGAACGGAATCAGCCCCAGCATTTT.

In this sample, this clone turned up a few times. The chain uses TRBV7-2 and TRBJ1-3; possibly TRBD1 for D (6 bases). Trimming left V 5 bases short and J 4 bases short, with 12 bases between. Germline loops: CDR1 SGHTA, CDR2 FQGNSA. The CDR3 is made up of 14 amino acids. CDR3 nucleotide sequence: TGTGCCAGCAGCCCCCAGGGGACGGGAAACACCATATATTTT. Amino acid sequence: CASSPQGTGNTIYF. Full variable domain (outside the CDR3, taken from reference TRBV7-2 and TRBJ1-3): GAGVSQSPSNKVTEKGKDVELRCDPISGHTALYWYRQSLGQGLEFLIYFQGNSAPDKSGLPSDRFSAERTGGSVSTLTIQRTQQEDSAVYLCASSPQGTGNTIYFGEGSWLTVV.

The V and J genes are TRBV18 and TRBJ2-2; 7 bases align to TRBD1. Germline V gene data show CDR1 as KGHSH and CDR2 as LQKENI. Losses at the gene ends were 6 bases for V and 5 bases for J; bases not matched to a gene: 12. The CDR3 extends over 16 amino acids. This CDR3 reads CASSSSSDRSTGELFF. CDR3 bases: TGTGCCAGCTCTTCCTCCTCGGACAGGTCAACCGGGGAGCTGTTTTTT.

The chain links TRBV5-1 to TRBJ2-5, with D possibly TRBD1 on 5 matching bases. The CDR3 loop spans 14 amino acids. V was cut by 0 bases and J by 2 bases, with 8 bases left in between. Per germline, CDR1 SGHRS and CDR2 YFSETQ. The chain's CDR3 is CASSLGGRQETQYF. The CDR3 DNA follows: TGCGCCAGCAGCTTGGGGGGCAGACAAGAGACCCAGTACTTC.

This clone came up a few times. V usage is TRBV10-3 and J usage is TRBJ1-2, with D perhaps matching TRBD1 (5 bases). V gave up 0 bases and J gave up 7 bases, with 12 bases separating them. Germline CDR1 is ENHRY and CDR2 is SYGVKD. This CDR3 is built from 14 residues. The CDR3 DNA follows: TGTGCCATCAGTGAGTCGCCGGGGGGGTTTGGCTACACCTTC. Translated, it gives CAISESPGGFGYTF.

This clone has just a few counts. The V and J genes are TRBV7-9 and TRBJ2-7; TRBD2 aligns across 8 bases. There are 14 residues in the CDR3. Germline lookup yields CDR1 SEHNR and CDR2 FQNEAQ (reference sequence). V shed 2 bases, J shed 2 bases, and the junction held 2 bases outside the gene matches. The CDR3 loop is CASSLLAGPYEQYF. CDR3 in DNA: TGTGCCAGCAGCTTACTAGCGGGCCCCTACGAGCAGTACTTC.

The J gene is TRBJ2-1, the V gene TRBV15; D remains unclear. Germline CDR1 is LNHNV and CDR2 is YYDKDF (reference sequence). V was cut by 5 bases and J by 6 bases, with 11 bases left in between. The CDR3 extends over 13 amino acids. CDR3 in amino acids: CATSSAPPNEQFF. Here the CDR3 DNA reads TGTGCCACCAGCTCTGCGCCTCCCAATGAGCAGTTCTTC. Together with reference TRBV15 and TRBJ2-1, the CDR3 gives the full variable domain: DAMVIQNPRYQVTQFGKPVTLSCSQTLNHNVMYWYQQKSSQAPKLLFHYYDKDFNNEADTPDNFQSRRPNTSFCFLDIRSPGLGDTAMYLCATSSAPPNEQFFGPGTRLTVL.

Only a few counts were recorded for this clone. The J gene is TRBJ1-6, the V gene TRBV5-6; no reliable D call. V was pared by 0 bases and J by 10 bases, with 5 bases between. This CDR3 has 12 residues. Germline V gene data show CDR1 as SGHDT and CDR2 as YYEEEE. CDR3 sequence reads: CASSLGQSPLHF. Written as DNA, the CDR3 is TGTGCCAGCAGCTTGGGCCAGTCACCCCTCCACTTT.

The sample holds a few counts of this clone. The chain couples TRBV29-1 to TRBJ2-1; 7 nucleotides line up with TRBD2. J was trimmed by 4 bases and V by 7 bases; bases with no gene match: 7. The CDR3 is made up of 13 amino acids. CDR1 is SQVTM, CDR2 ANQGSEA, per germline. The CDR3 nucleotides are TGCAGCGGACGGGGGAGGGCATACAATGAGCAGTTCTTC. This gives the protein CSGRGRAYNEQFF.

This clone was counted a few times. CDR3 amino acids: CATGTGNVYEQYF. CDR3 DNA: TGTGCCACCGGAACAGGGAATGTCTACGAGCAGTACTTC. V usage is TRBV10-3 and J usage is TRBJ2-7, with D possibly being TRBD1 (6 bases). Trimming left V 10 bases short and J 3 bases short, with 16 bases between. Germline V gene lookup returns CDR1 ENHRY and CDR2 SYGVKD. The length of the CDR3 is 13 residues.

This clone has more than one count but fewer than ten. This chain joins TRBV28 and TRBJ2-1; 8 nucleotides match TRBD2. The CDR3 consists of 16 residues. V shed 7 bases and J 1 base; nucleotides not matched to a gene: 9. Germline lookup yields CDR1 MDHEN and CDR2 SYDVKM. The CDR3 DNA sequence: TGTGCCAGCAATGGTAGCGGGGCCCGATCCTACAATGAGCAGTTCTTC. It encodes CASNGSGARSYNEQFF.